This is a list of T cell receptor beta chains from one sample in a study of vaccination and CD4 T cells after COVID-19. These receptors have no identified antigens. TCRdb re-derived calls from the PCR reads in MiXCR, one entry per CDR3 protein. Found here are approximately 15,000 distinct CDR3 sequences, about 57% of them singletons; the top ten hold about a tenth. The sample was CD4+ T cells from blood, cultured in vitro. Receptor source: a human donor who had recovered from COVID-19. Both conserved end residues are part of each CDR3. D genes are given only for firm matches. Rows may omit the clone size; those that give it use once, few, many or a size class.

j_gene | abundance | d_gene | v_gene | CDR3nt | CDR3aa
TRBJ1-6 | once | - | TRBV6-1 | TGTGCCAGCACCCGGGGGGCGACCTCCTATAATTCACCCCTCCACTTT | CASTRGATSYNSPLHF
TRBJ2-3 | - | TRBD2 | TRBV20-1 | TGCAGTGCTGCGGGGACTAGACCCAGAGATACGCAGTATTTT | CSAAGTRPRDTQYF
TRBJ1-6 | - | - | TRBV5-5 | TGTGCCAGCAGCTCCCCCGAGGGTCAGACTTATAATTCACCCCTCCACTTT | CASSSPEGQTYNSPLHF
TRBJ1-2 | - | - | TRBV7-2 | TGTGCCAGCAGCTTAGATAGCGTGGCTGCTAACTATGGCTACACCTTC | CASSLDSVAANYGYTF
TRBJ2-5 | - | TRBD2 | TRBV5-1 | TGCGCCAGCAGCCCAGGACTAGCGGGGAGGGGGGAGACCCAGTACTTC | CASSPGLAGRGETQYF
TRBJ1-1 | - | TRBD1 | TRBV6-1 | TGTGCCAGCAGGTCGACAGGGAGTATTGCTGAAGCTTTCTTT | CASRSTGSIAEAFF
TRBJ2-5 | - | TRBD2 | TRBV7-7 | TGTGCCAGCACCCCACGTCCGGCGGGGGTGGAGACCCAGTACTTC | CASTPRPAGVETQYF
TRBJ2-2 | - | - | TRBV27 | TGTGCCAGCAGTTCCCGGGGTACCGGGGAGCTGTTTTTT | CASSSRGTGELFF
TRBJ2-7 | - | TRBD2 | TRBV27 | TGTGCCAGCAGTTTTAATAGCGGGAGGACCTACGAGCAGTACTTC | CASSFNSGRTYEQYF
TRBJ2-7 | - | TRBD1 | TRBV7-6 | TGTGCCAGCAGCTTAAACAGGGGTTACGAGCAGTACTTC | CASSLNRGYEQYF
TRBJ1-6 | - | TRBD1 | TRBV7-9 | TGTGCCAGCAGCAGGGACAGTAATTCACCCCTCCACTTT | CASSRDSNSPLHF
TRBJ2-4 | - | - | TRBV7-2 | TGTGCCAGCAGCTTTGCCAGGGGCGAAAACATTCAGTACTTC | CASSFARGENIQYF
TRBJ2-1 | few | TRBD1 | TRBV10-3 | TGTGCCATCAGGGGGACAGGGGAGCAGCAGTTCTTC | CAIRGTGEQQFF
TRBJ2-2 | - | - | TRBV6-1 | TGTGCCAGCAGCGTTACGGACAGCCTCGGCGGGGAGCTGTTTTTT | CASSVTDSLGGELFF
TRBJ2-6 | - | - | TRBV5-4 | TGTGCCAGCAGCTTGGTATCGGGCTCTGGGGCCAACGTCCTGACTTTC | CASSLVSGSGANVLTF
TRBJ2-7 | few | TRBD1 | TRBV5-1 | TGCGCCAGCAGCTTGCAGACAGGGTACTACCAAGCCTACGAGCAGTACTTC | CASSLQTGYYQAYEQYF
TRBJ2-7 | - | - | TRBV6-1 | TGTGCCAGCAGTGAGAGGGGACTCCGGAGCTCCTACGAGCAGTACTTC | CASSERGLRSSYEQYF
TRBJ2-7 | once | - | TRBV20-1 | TGCAGTGCTGCAGGGCTATGCGAGCAGTACTTC | CSAAGLCEQYF
TRBJ1-2 | - | TRBD1 | TRBV20-1 | TGCAGTGCTCCGATACGGGACAGGGCCCTATCCCGAAACTATGGCTACACCTTC | CSAPIRDRALSRNYGYTF
TRBJ1-1 | - | - | TRBV4-1 | TGCGCCAGCAGCCAGGAGCTACAGGGAGGTTACACTGAAGCTTTCTTT | CASSQELQGGYTEAFF
TRBJ1-2 | medium-sized | - | TRBV30 | TGTGCCTGGAGTGTACAGGCAAACTATGGCTACACCTTC | CAWSVQANYGYTF
TRBJ2-2 | few | TRBD2 | TRBV7-3 | TGTGCCAGCAGCTCCGGGACTAGCGGATACACCGGGGAGCTGTTTTTT | CASSSGTSGYTGELFF
TRBJ2-7 | - | - | TRBV11-2 | TGTGCCAGCAGCTCACCCTCCACAGGGGGGGACCAGTACTTC | CASSSPSTGGDQYF
TRBJ1-6 | few | TRBD1 | TRBV28 | TGTGCCAGCAGTTCCCGGACAGGGGTGGGGGATTCACCCCTCCACTTT | CASSSRTGVGDSPLHF